These T cell receptor beta chains were read from a single sample in a study of CD8 T cells in Susac syndrome. TCRdb fed the immunoSEQ multiplex PCR reads into MiXCR, producing one record per CDR3 protein. The sample consists of roughly 120,000 distinct CDR3 sequences, around 94% of them appearing once. Material: CD4+ T cells from PBMCs. The receptors stem from a human donor with multiple sclerosis. The CDR3 runs from the conserved cysteine through the conserved F or W. The D gene is left open where the match is weak. A clone size is listed for some rows: how often the clone was seen (once, few, many), or a class if it is expanded.

>TRBV5-1|TRBJ2-7|NA|NA
CASRKTGTTSYEQYF
TGCGCCAGCAGGAAGACAGGCACCACCTCCTACGAGCAGTACTTC
>TRBV18|TRBJ2-1|NA|NA
CASSPPTVGSDEQFF
TGTGCCAGCTCACCACCTACGGTAGGGAGTGATGAGCAGTTCTTC
>TRBV6-1|TRBJ1-2|TRBD1|NA
CASTDPGQEHYGYTF
TGTGCCAGCACTGACCCGGGACAGGAACACTATGGCTACACCTTC
>TRBV29-1|TRBJ1-1|TRBD1|NA
CSQGTGNTEAFF
TGCAGCCAGGGGACAGGGAACACTGAAGCTTTCTTT
>TRBV2|TRBJ1-5|NA|NA
CASGRGNQPQHF
TGTGCCAGCGGTAGGGGTAATCAGCCCCAGCATTTT
>TRBV19|TRBJ2-4|NA|once
CASSLGRFQNIQYF
TGTGCCAGTAGTTTGGGCCGGTTTCAAAACATTCAGTACTTC
>TRBV2|TRBJ2-7|NA|NA
CASSEGGEQYF
TGTGCCAGCAGTGAAGGGGGCGAGCAGTACTTC
>TRBV6-6|TRBJ1-1|TRBD1|NA
CAGRGDRVTEAFF
TGTGCCGGCCGGGGGGACAGGGTCACTGAAGCTTTCTTT
>TRBV30|TRBJ2-2|NA|NA
CAWSKNENTGELFF
TGTGCCTGGTCGAAGAACGAGAACACCGGGGAGCTGTTTTTT
>TRBV30|TRBJ1-2|NA|NA
CAWSVGDRYIF
TGTGCCTGGAGTGTTGGGGACCGCTACATCTTC
>TRBV11-2|TRBJ2-7|NA|NA
CASSLPGLFYEQYF
TGTGCCAGCAGCTTACCCGGGCTCTTCTACGAGCAGTACTTC
>TRBV3-1|TRBJ2-3|NA|NA
CASSLSAGDTQYF
TGTGCCAGCAGCCTCAGCGCGGGGGATACGCAGTATTTT
>TRBV4-2|TRBJ1-2|NA|NA
CASSQGTDNYGYTF
TGTGCCAGCAGCCAAGGGACAGATAACTATGGCTACACCTTC
>TRBV24-1|TRBJ2-1|NA|NA
CATSDPYATEQFF
TGTGCCACCAGTGACCCTTACGCGACTGAGCAGTTCTTC
>TRBV18|TRBJ2-6|TRBD1|NA
CASSPGQGTLWVLTF
TGTGCCAGCTCACCAGGACAGGGCACCTTGTGGGTCCTGACTTTC
>TRBV7-9|TRBJ1-1|NA|NA
CASSTGITEAFF
TGTGCCAGCAGCACAGGAATCACTGAAGCTTTCTTT
>TRBV27|TRBJ2-3|TRBD2|NA
CASSPRILTGLVKDTQYF
TGTGCCAGCAGTCCCAGAATTCTTACGGGACTAGTTAAAGATACGCAGTATTTT
>TRBV6-2/TRBV6-3|TRBJ2-5|TRBD1|once
CASSYPGTGPPETQYF
TGTGCCAGCAGTTACCCCGGGACAGGACCTCCGGAGACCCAGTACTTC
>TRBV27|TRBJ1-1|NA|NA
CASSYRVQGSTEAFF
TGTGCCAGCAGTTATAGGGTCCAGGGAAGCACTGAAGCTTTCTTT
>TRBV29-1|TRBJ1-2|NA|NA
CSAQDSNYGYTF
TGCAGCGCCCAGGACAGTAACTATGGCTACACCTTC
>TRBV7-9|TRBJ2-7|NA|once
CASNKLLEKEQYF
TGTGCCAGCAACAAATTACTCGAGAAAGAGCAGTACTTC
>TRBV7-2|TRBJ1-2|NA|NA
CASSLGQGITGGYTF
TGTGCCAGCAGCTTGGGCCAGGGGATTACGGGTGGCTACACCTTC
>TRBV11-2|TRBJ2-1|TRBD1|NA
CASSLSWDRARNEQFF
TGTGCCAGCAGCTTATCGTGGGACAGGGCCCGCAATGAGCAGTTCTTC
>TRBV5-4|TRBJ2-5|NA|NA
CASIGDGETQYF
TGTGCCAGCATCGGGGACGGGGAGACCCAGTACTTC
>TRBV12-3/TRBV12-4|TRBJ1-1|TRBD1|NA
CASTLQGRTEAFF
TGTGCCAGCACCTTACAGGGGAGGACTGAAGCTTTCTTT
>TRBV7-9|TRBJ2-5|TRBD2|NA
CASSATSGRVSAETQYF
TGTGCCAGCAGCGCGACTAGCGGGAGGGTTAGCGCGGAGACCCAGTACTTC